The entry below describes one T cell receptor (beta chain). What it binds is unknown. PCR involved 60 Vbeta and 13 Jbeta primers. Sequencing was performed with immunoSEQ multiplex PCR; in TCRdb, only in-frame clones are kept and a portion is missing. The sample holds about 97,000 clones, roughly 79% seen once. This entry comes from a study of cytomegalovirus exposure and HLA in healthy donors. Study conclusions and caveats: DRB1 showed the most TCR associations and HLA-C the fewest in a later analysis, as rates varied by HLA locus. There were several of the most significant clusters that appeared linked to common viral pathogens in a later analysis.

The sequencing sample was made of PBMCs. The receptor was derived from a man aged 35 to 55 in good health and CMV-seronegative.

The CDR3 coding sequence is TGTGCCAGCAGCTTTCACTCTGGAAACACCATATATTTT. The encoded protein is CASSFHSGNTIYF. J is TRBJ1-3 and V is TRBV7-9; D is undetermined. This CDR3 region has 13 residues. Germline loops: CDR1 SEHNR, CDR2 FQNEAQ (reference sequence). The ends were cut back, 3 bases at V and 0 bases at J, with 3 bases in the middle. Variable domain in full (rest from reference TRBV7-9 and TRBJ1-3): DTGVSQNPRHKITKRGQNVTFRCDPISEHNRLYWYRQTLGQGPEFLTYFQNEAQLEKSRLLSDRFSAERPKGSFSTLEIQRTEQGDSAMYLCASSFHSGNTIYFGEGSWLTVV.